Listed here is a single TCR beta chain. The antigen it binds to is not known. One base away there is no much larger clone; base qualities are not given. The cohort comprised more than 550 healthy bone marrow donors. All cohort members were sampled while nominally healthy, although unrecorded immune exposures were likely present. The donor was CMV seronegative and was included in the group of under 450 seronegative cohort members. A peripheral blood sample was provided by each donor, and peripheral blood mononuclear cells were used for TCR beta sequencing. The Qiagen DNeasy Blood Extraction Kit was used to extract genomic DNA from the blood cell samples. This sample was included in a study of cytomegalovirus exposure and HLA in healthy donors (dated by TCRdb to about 2017). Regarding the complete study: An earlier analysis of approximately 590 of the donors reported about 290 Gb of sequence data and 120 million or so unique TCR beta sequences from some 180 million T cells. The study combined high-throughput TCR immunosequencing, statistical association of individual TCRs with disease status, and machine learning to predict cytomegalovirus infection status. All discovery cohort repertoires had been generated on a single sequencing platform. About 280 gigabases of sequencing data and around 87 million unique TCR sequences were included in an early release covering roughly 600 HLA-typed donors. HLA typing included class I and class II loci at four-digit resolution. Among under 450 genotyped donors of the cohort, an average of approximately 250,000 unique TCR beta nucleotide sequences were sequenced per donor, approximately 20% of them non-productive. To decide whether each TCR beta V gene segment behaved as functional or pseudogenic, an earlier analysis of 587 of the donors relied on high-throughput TCR beta sequencing. In a later genetic analysis, genome-wide SNP genotypes for about 55% of the roughly 700 donors were used, and that subset was treated as a discovery cohort. A separate validation cohort of more than 100 different subjects was used in addition to the roughly 720-subject first cohort. Of the roughly 400 genotyped donors, about 80% fell in the genetic ancestry cluster associated with self-reported Caucasian donors. Roughly 5 DR-DQ haplotypes were treated as single units for association and clustering because of strong linkage in the cohort. Rather than drawing on any new phenotypic data, the later analysis identified candidate immune exposures from TCR beta sequences and the way those sequences occurred across donors. Donor age, sex, ethnicity and CMV serostatus were compiled alongside the repertoire data. A later analysis re-examined previously published TCR beta repertoires from about 670 donors and added high-resolution HLA genotyping to investigate patterns of TCR occurrence. The study profiled the T cell repertoires of 500 to 800 subjects by immunosequencing and related them to cytomegalovirus serostatus. The number of donors typed differed by locus, with about 620-630 for A, B, C, DRB1 and DQB1, about 500 for DQA1, approximately 580 for DPA1, and about 450 for DPB1. The aim of the study was to test whether cataloging public T cell receptors could identify signatures of past pathogen exposure. Study-wide findings and limitations: Some IMGT-functional V segments, including TRBV6-2 and TRBV6-3, could not be distinguished by the 87-base-pair reads and were therefore excluded. Correlated functional status among segregating V segments might be attributable to linkage disequilibrium, but an unknown experimental factor could not be ruled out. A further reported finding was that TCR beta sequences accurately predicted the HLA-A and HLA-B alleles for most subjects in the first cohort. The earlier analysis of 587 of the donors excluded roughly 17 rarely observed V segments, including chromosome 9 orphons, because counts were too low. Most CMV-associated TCR beta chains appeared to be HLA-restricted in a later analysis, and the HLA associations seemed to be driven largely by CMV exposure. In an earlier analysis of approximately 600 of the donors, most TCR beta V segments were observed in productive rearrangements about 87% or about 30% of the time, broadly matching IMGT annotations. For the cohort, immune exposure information was limited to CMV serostatus. Three of the identified cytomegalovirus-associated TCR beta chains were confirmed in vitro to be specific for cytomegalovirus antigens. At a false discovery rate of 0.05, a later analysis linked about 16,000 TCR beta sequences to specific HLA alleles. A cluster of highly shared sequence variants was judged likely to be a technical artifact of the sequencing pipeline. The classifier was reported to diagnose cytomegalovirus status with high specificity and sensitivity in both the original cohort and the validation cohort. The study gave a list of about 150 TCR beta chains associated with cytomegalovirus. The presence/absence analyses assumed that sequencing depth was roughly uniform across donors, and that assumption may not be true. Because HLA typing was unavailable for some donors at each locus, only the typed subset was used in association tests. Most TCR sequences were seen in very few donors, while some public TCRs were found in many individuals. A later genetic analysis reported fewer N-insertions in productive TCRs among donors in an Asian-associated ancestry cluster than the roughly 720-donor mean. Compared with equally common non-associated chains, HLA-associated TCR beta chains in a later analysis were more clonally expanded and had lower generation probabilities. This cohort had only TCR beta chains sequenced, and the lack of alpha or paired-chain data limited which features could be detected. In a later genetic analysis, a missense DCLRE1C variant was associated with V-gene and J-gene trimming of TCR beta chains, and the association was replicated in an independent cohort. It was suggested by the authors that the approach could potentially be generalized to other disease states and immunological phenotypes. In a later analysis, the rate of TCR association differed among HLA loci, with DRB1 alleles having the most associated TCRs and HLA-C alleles having the fewest. According to a later analysis, parvovirus B19, influenza, CMV and Epstein-Barr virus appeared linked to several top co-occurrence clusters. When HLA alleles, especially DR and DQ, strongly co-occurred, TCR associations were difficult to assign to individual alleles.

V loses 4 bases, J loses 2 bases, and the germline ends lie 14 bases apart. The CDR3 measures 15 amino acids from cysteine to phenylalanine. The sequence is cut down to CDR3 DNA, 45 bases in frame from base 1. From the germline V gene, CDR1 is MNHNS and CDR2 is SASEGT. Preparation of the library involved the immunoSEQ multiplex PCR assay. For the multiplex PCR, a mixture combining 60 forward primers for TCR Vbeta segments and 13 reverse primers for TCR Jbeta segments was used. A multiplex PCR assay on genomic DNA amplified the CDR3 region of rearranged TCR beta genes. The Illumina HiSeq System was used to sequence the amplified TCR beta libraries as 87-base-pair reads. The authors processed their data as follows. A later analysis counted tens of millions of unique TCR beta chains across the 666 repertoires, and some 11 million of these chains were shared by at least two donors. Raw reads were error-corrected and collapsed into unique sequences with a nearest-neighbor algorithm that merged closely related sequences to remove PCR and sequencing errors. V, D and J gene segments were assigned by aligning CDR3 sequences to IMGT reference sequences. For a sequence to be retained, a match of at least six nucleotides was required to both a V gene segment and a J gene segment. A rearrangement counted as productive if the CDR3 had no stop codons and remained in frame with V and J, and every other rearrangement counted as non-productive. Following IMGT convention, CDR3 was defined as the stretch from the second conserved V-encoded cysteine to the conserved J-encoded phenylalanine. The earlier analysis of some 550 of the donors excluded any sequence lacking an unambiguous match to a single V gene segment. An earlier analysis of several hundred of the donors called V segments functional above 56.7% productive rearrangements and segregating when the between-donor standard deviation exceeded 5%. A statistical classification framework was built to diagnose cytomegalovirus status from the catalog of TCR beta chain sequences. V and J gene assignment, in a later analysis, came from comparing TCR nucleotide sequences with IMGT/GENE-DB human TR gene sequences. A later analysis assigned CDR3 sequences and most-parsimonious VDJ recombination scenarios with the TCRdist pipeline. A later analysis defined each TCR beta chain by its CDR3 amino acid sequence plus V-gene family, and excluded reads lacking a unique V-gene family. In a later analysis, 500 to 650 highly shared, low-generation-probability nucleotide sequences were removed to address suspected cross-contamination and a sequencing artifact. In a later analysis, a clonal expansion index was calculated for each public chain from normalized within-repertoire ranks of inferred template counts. In a later analysis, generation probabilities were computed using a VDJ recombination model fitted to out-of-frame rearrangements, and the results were checked against IGoR. A later analysis scored TCR-TCR, TCR-HLA and TCR-CMV co-occurrence with hypergeometric tests, applying a repertoire-size bias correction to TCR pairs. A later analysis estimated false discovery rates by permuting HLA or CMV assignments 20 times. In a later analysis, co-occurring TCRs were grouped using DBSCAN, with TCRdist sequence similarity added in when clustering inside HLA-allele-positive subsets. Co-occurrence clustering excluded repertoires with fewer than 30,000 or more than 120,000 public chains, plus five with anomalous nucleotide sharing. The immuneACCESS repertoire file appears here via TCRdb, limited to in-frame rearrangements. These files lack a portion of the clones; in checked studies, under half of the deficit traces to unresolved V genes, and the cause of the others is not known. V and J calls and clone size come straight from that table; D and trimming were deduced from the DNA. Across this sample there are fewer than 150,000 clones, with roughly three quarters seen only once. Around 5% of the sample rests with the top ten.

The TCR comes from a male donor in good health and CMV-seronegative. This chain is built from TRBV6-1 and TRBJ1-2; the best D guess is TRBD1, with 6 bases matching. The sample was PBMCs. In nucleotide form, the sequence is TGTGCCAGCAGTGGTCGAACAGGGTCGAACTATGGCTACACCTTC. It translates as CASSGRTGSNYGYTF.